This passage covers 26 T cell receptor beta chains from one sample sequenced in a study of shared clonotypes between healthy human individuals. Some clones are missing from TCRdb's copy, which holds only in-frame ones; the method was immunoSEQ multiplex PCR. The sample yields hundreds of thousands of clones, around 70% seen once. Source material: memory CD4+ T cells sorted from blood. Subset: CD45RA-negative fraction. All receptors come from a young man in good health.

The CDR3 sequence is CASSMNRGNEQFF. For the CDR3, the DNA is TGTGCCAGTAGTATGAATAGAGGCAATGAGCAGTTCTTC. The J gene is TRBJ2-1, the V gene TRBV19; no reliable D call. This CDR3 spans 13 amino acids. Germline values: CDR1 LNHDA, CDR2 SQIVND (reference sequence). V dropped 3 bases and J dropped 6 bases, with 9 bases sitting between them.

V is TRBV28 and J is TRBJ2-1; 7 bases align to TRBD2. CDR3 length: 17 residues. Trimming cost V 6 bases and J 0 bases; bases outside gene matches: 11. The V gene's germline CDR1 is MDHEN and CDR2 SYDVKM. Here the CDR3 reads CASSALASGSSYNEQFF. The CDR3, as DNA: TGTGCCAGCAGCGCTCTGGCTAGCGGTAGCTCCTACAATGAGCAGTTCTTC.

This chain connects TRBV18 to TRBJ2-7; D is undetermined. CDR3 length: 12 residues. Germline V gene sequence: CDR1 KGHSH, CDR2 LQKENI. The V end was cut by 0 bases, the J end by 9 bases, with 9 bases between. Here the CDR3 reads CASSPPITRQYF. In DNA form, the CDR3 reads TGTGCCAGCTCACCACCCATCACGAGGCAGTACTTC.

This rearrangement joins TRBV15 to TRBJ2-7; D call uncertain. The germline CDR1 and CDR2 sequences are LNHNV and YYDKDF (reference sequence). With 1 base removed from V and 5 bases from J, the gap between germline ends came to 15 bases. The CDR3 sequence is 15 residues long. Here the CDR3 DNA reads TGTGCCACCAGCAGAGCAAACCCAGGCGCTCACGAGCAGTACTTC. This gives the protein CATSRANPGAHEQYF.

V usage is TRBV28 and J usage is TRBJ2-1, with 13 bases aligning to TRBD2. This CDR3 is built from 15 residues. CDR1 is MDHEN and CDR2 is SYDVKM in the germline V gene. V lost 6 bases to trimming and J lost 8 bases; unmatched junction nucleotides: 7. CDR3 DNA sequence: TGTGCCAGCAGCCGACTAGCGGGAGGAGTCGATGAGCAGTTCTTC. Amino acids: CASSRLAGGVDEQFF. Looking up the rest from reference TRBV28 and TRBJ2-1 gives the full variable domain: DVKVTQSSRYLVKRTGEKVFLECVQDMDHENMFWYRQDPGLGLRLIYFSYDVKMKEKGDIPEGYSVSREKKERFSLILESASTNQTSMYLCASSRLAGGVDEQFFGPGTRLTVL.

This clone has more than one count but fewer than ten. The chain combines TRBV4-3 with TRBJ2-2; 8 bases match TRBD2. V was clipped by 1 base and J by 0 bases; unmatched bases: 4. The CDR3 loop spans 17 amino acids. Germline CDR1 LGHNA, CDR2 YSLEER. The DNA of the CDR3 is TGCGCCAGCAGCCAAGTACCGGGACTAGCGAACACCGGGGAGCTGTTTTTT. Its protein is CASSQVPGLANTGELFF.

V is TRBV5-1 and J is TRBJ2-3; no definite D call. In germline, CDR1 is SGHRS, CDR2 YFSETQ. The CDR3 runs to 16 residues. V dropped 7 bases and J dropped 1 base, with 19 bases sitting between them. The CDR3 reads CASSTNTIRGTDTQYF. CDR3 nucleotides: TGCGCCAGCTCGACGAATACGATACGGGGCACAGATACGCAGTATTTT. The full variable domain, in which reference TRBV5-1 and TRBJ2-3 provide the parts outside the CDR3, is KAGVTQTPRYLIKTRGQQVTLSCSPISGHRSVSWYQQTPGQGLQFLFEYFSETQRNKGNFPGRFSGRQFSNSRSEMNVSTLELGDSALYLCASSTNTIRGTDTQYFGPGTRLTVL.

The chain employs TRBV18 and TRBJ2-2; TRBD2 is a possible D gene (5 bases). The CDR3 consists of 15 residues. Germline V CDR1 and CDR2: KGHSH, LQKENI. Trimming left V 0 bases short and J 6 bases short, with 11 bases between. The CDR3 sequence is CASSPPTLVSGELFF. The CDR3 DNA sequence: TGTGCCAGCTCACCACCGACACTAGTATCCGGGGAGCTGTTTTTT.

The chain links TRBV6-1 to TRBJ1-1; D is undetermined. CDR3 length: 12 residues. The ends were cut back, 6 bases at V and 9 bases at J, with 14 bases in the middle. Germline CDR1 and CDR2: MNHNS and SASEGT. The CDR3 region has the DNA TGTGCCAGCAGATCCCGAGGAATGCAAGCTTTCTTT. Translation gives CASRSRGMQAFF.

The chain couples TRBV10-1 to TRBJ1-5, with 8 bases matching TRBD1. Looked up from germline, CDR1 is WNHNN and CDR2 is SYGVQD (reference sequence). The J segment lost 2 bases and the V segment lost 3 bases, leaving 6 bases of the junction unmatched. The CDR3 runs 16 residues. The CDR3 loop reads CASSDHQGAGNQPQHF. CDR3 DNA: TGCGCCAGCAGTGACCATCAGGGGGCCGGCAATCAGCCCCAGCATTTT.

The V call is TRBV10-3, the J call TRBJ2-1; 9 nucleotides match TRBD1. From germline, CDR1 is ENHRY and CDR2 SYGVKD. V trimming: 2 bases; J trimming: 4 bases; junction bases outside the gene matches: 9. The CDR3 loop spans 17 amino acids. The CDR3 nucleotides are TGTGCCATCAGTGAGACCGTGCCGGGACAGGGTTACAATGAGCAGTTCTTC. It codes for CAISETVPGQGYNEQFF.

This sequence joins TRBV7-9 and TRBJ2-7, with a weak D call TRBD1 (6 bases). CDR3 length: 16 amino acids. Germline-derived CDR1 and CDR2 are SEHNR and FQNEAQ (reference sequence). Between the trimmed V and J ends, which lost 3 bases and 3 bases, there was a span of 18 bases. CDR3: CASSFYRDTHYYEQYF. CDR3 sequence (DNA): TGTGCCAGCAGCTTCTACCGGGACACCCACTACTACGAGCAGTACTTC.

This clone has just one count. CDR3 sequence (DNA): TGTGCCAGCAGCCCGGAACACCGCACAGATACGCAGTATTTT. As protein: CASSPEHRTDTQYF. The chain has TRBV5-6 and TRBJ2-3; D is unclear. This CDR3 comprises 14 residues. The germline V gene encodes CDR1 SGHDT and CDR2 YYEEEE. V was pared by 4 bases and J by 1 base, with 10 bases between.

The J gene is TRBJ2-7, the V gene TRBV4-1; D is perhaps TRBD2 (5 bases). This CDR3 region has 14 residues. Germline V gene data show CDR1 as MGHRA and CDR2 as YSYEKL. V was cut by 0 bases and J by 7 bases, with 13 bases left in between. Written as DNA, the CDR3 is TGCGCCAGCAGCCAAGACGCCCTAGCCGGGGAGCAGTACTTC. It specifies CASSQDALAGEQYF.

This clone was found many times. The chain couples TRBV19 to TRBJ1-5; D is possibly TRBD1 (6 bases). CDR1 and CDR2 from the germline V gene are LNHDA and SQIVND (reference sequence). V lost 2 bases, J lost 4 bases, and 18 bases lay in between. The CDR3 is 17 residues long. CDR3 in amino acids: CASSIWQGTPRNQPQHF. The DNA for the CDR3 is TGTGCCAGTAGTATATGGCAGGGGACACCCCGGAATCAGCCCCAGCATTTT.

CDR3 coding DNA: TGTGCCAGCTCACCAGGGAGAGGGTCCACAGATACGCAGTATTTT. This gives the protein CASSPGRGSTDTQYF. The chain combines TRBV18 with TRBJ2-3; a weak D match, TRBD2 (5 bases). Trimming removed 2 bases at V and 2 bases at J, with 11 bases between. The CDR3 is made up of 15 amino acids. The germline gives CDR1 KGHSH, CDR2 LQKENI.

The V gene is TRBV7-8, the J gene TRBJ2-5, with D hard to call. Trimming shortened V by 1 base and J by 1 base, and 13 bases separated the two germline ends. Germline CDR1 reads SGHVS; CDR2 reads FQNEAQ. The CDR3 extends over 16 amino acids. DNA of the CDR3: TGTGCCAGCAGCTTAGGAAGACGGAGCACCCAAGAGACCCAGTACTTC. As protein: CASSLGRRSTQETQYF.

As for this clone: One end of the junction fails to match germline, which may point to a read error. The chain joins TRBV2 to TRBJ2-5; D possibly corresponds to TRBD2 (6 bases). Looked up from germline, CDR1 is SNHLY and CDR2 is FYNNEI. The CDR3 loop spans 12 amino acids. The CDR3 loop is CASSESFLASNF. CDR3 nucleotides: TGTGCCAGCAGTGAAAGCTTCCTAGCGTCCAACTTC.

V is TRBV9 and J is TRBJ2-1; 9 bases are a match to TRBD2. Germline loops: CDR1 SGDLS, CDR2 YYNGEE. V trimming: 3 bases; J trimming: 5 bases; junction bases outside the gene matches: 6. The CDR3 extends over 15 amino acids. The CDR3 loop reads CASSGSGSGNNEQFF. The CDR3 DNA follows: TGTGCCAGCAGCGGTAGCGGGAGCGGGAACAATGAGCAGTTCTTC.

This clone was seen a single time. The chain combines TRBV6-1 with TRBJ1-1, with D possibly matching TRBD1 (5 bases). V lost 5 bases to trimming and J lost 4 bases, with 14 bases between them. Germline V gives CDR1 MNHNS, CDR2 SASEGT. The CDR3 has 14 residues. The CDR3 region has the DNA TGTGCCAGCAGTTTATGGGGGAAGCCCACTGAAGCTTTCTTT. Protein product: CASSLWGKPTEAFF.

The V call is TRBV5-1, the J call TRBJ1-2, with D possibly matching TRBD1 (6 bases). Germline V gives CDR1 SGHRS, CDR2 YFSETQ. Trimming removed 4 bases from V and 4 bases from J, with 11 bases in between. There are 13 residues in the CDR3. CDR3 loop: CASSGGGFYGYTF. The CDR3 DNA reads as TGCGCCAGCAGCGGCGGGGGCTTCTATGGCTACACCTTC. Drawing the rest from reference TRBV5-1 and TRBJ1-2, the complete variable domain is KAGVTQTPRYLIKTRGQQVTLSCSPISGHRSVSWYQQTPGQGLQFLFEYFSETQRNKGNFPGRFSGRQFSNSRSEMNVSTLELGDSALYLCASSGGGFYGYTFGSGTRLTVV.

The chain carries TRBV5-4 and TRBJ2-2; D not resolved. Germline CDR1 reads SGHNT; CDR2 reads YYREEE (reference sequence). The CDR3 length is 14 residues. V lost 1 base, J lost 4 bases, and 8 bases lay in between. This CDR3 reads CASSLPKGTGELFF. CDR3 DNA sequence: TGTGCCAGCAGCTTGCCTAAAGGCACCGGGGAGCTGTTTTTT.

The chain has TRBV4-1 and TRBJ2-7, with TRBD1 as a possible D gene (6 bases). CDR1 and CDR2 from the germline V gene are MGHRA and YSYEKL. V was pared by 8 bases and J by 2 bases, with 13 bases between. There are 13 residues in the CDR3. CDR3 sequence (DNA): TGCGCCAGCGAAACAGGGACGACCTACGAGCAGTACTTC. This sequence encodes CASETGTTYEQYF.

About this clone itself: This specimen includes other DNA sequences encoding the same CDR3. This rearrangement joins TRBV7-8 to TRBJ2-7; D perhaps matches TRBD2 (6 bases). The CDR3 has 12 amino acids. V lost 0 bases, J lost 7 bases, and 7 bases lay in between. In germline, CDR1 is SGHVS, CDR2 FQNEAQ. CDR3: CASSLARGEQYF. Here the CDR3 DNA reads TGTGCCAGCAGCTTAGCCCGGGGGGAGCAGTACTTC.

This clone appeared many times. Other DNA sequences in the same sample also yield this CDR3. The chain carries TRBV2 and TRBJ2-3, with D perhaps TRBD1 or TRBD2 (6 bases each). From germline, CDR1 is SNHLY and CDR2 FYNNEI. V was pared by 6 bases and J by 4 bases, with 8 bases between. The CDR3 spans 12 residues. CDR3 loop: CASREGADTQYF. DNA for the CDR3: TGTGCCAGCAGGGAGGGGGCAGATACGCAGTATTTT.

This clone was observed a handful of times. The V and J genes are TRBV19 and TRBJ2-2, with D hard to call. The CDR3 is 15 residues long. CDR1 is LNHDA, CDR2 SQIVND, per germline (reference sequence). The V end was cut by 1 base, the J end by 9 bases, with 15 bases between. CDR3 protein: CASSIVAARSRELFF. CDR3 coding DNA: TGTGCCAGTAGTATAGTGGCGGCCAGGTCCCGGGAGCTGTTTTTT. The whole variable domain, filled in from reference TRBV19 and TRBJ2-2, reads DGGITQSPKYLFRKEGQNVTLSCEQNLNHDAMYWYRQDPGQGLRLIYYSQIVNDFQKGDIAEGYSVSREKKESFPLTVTSAQKNPTAFYLCASSIVAARSRELFFGEGSRLTVL.